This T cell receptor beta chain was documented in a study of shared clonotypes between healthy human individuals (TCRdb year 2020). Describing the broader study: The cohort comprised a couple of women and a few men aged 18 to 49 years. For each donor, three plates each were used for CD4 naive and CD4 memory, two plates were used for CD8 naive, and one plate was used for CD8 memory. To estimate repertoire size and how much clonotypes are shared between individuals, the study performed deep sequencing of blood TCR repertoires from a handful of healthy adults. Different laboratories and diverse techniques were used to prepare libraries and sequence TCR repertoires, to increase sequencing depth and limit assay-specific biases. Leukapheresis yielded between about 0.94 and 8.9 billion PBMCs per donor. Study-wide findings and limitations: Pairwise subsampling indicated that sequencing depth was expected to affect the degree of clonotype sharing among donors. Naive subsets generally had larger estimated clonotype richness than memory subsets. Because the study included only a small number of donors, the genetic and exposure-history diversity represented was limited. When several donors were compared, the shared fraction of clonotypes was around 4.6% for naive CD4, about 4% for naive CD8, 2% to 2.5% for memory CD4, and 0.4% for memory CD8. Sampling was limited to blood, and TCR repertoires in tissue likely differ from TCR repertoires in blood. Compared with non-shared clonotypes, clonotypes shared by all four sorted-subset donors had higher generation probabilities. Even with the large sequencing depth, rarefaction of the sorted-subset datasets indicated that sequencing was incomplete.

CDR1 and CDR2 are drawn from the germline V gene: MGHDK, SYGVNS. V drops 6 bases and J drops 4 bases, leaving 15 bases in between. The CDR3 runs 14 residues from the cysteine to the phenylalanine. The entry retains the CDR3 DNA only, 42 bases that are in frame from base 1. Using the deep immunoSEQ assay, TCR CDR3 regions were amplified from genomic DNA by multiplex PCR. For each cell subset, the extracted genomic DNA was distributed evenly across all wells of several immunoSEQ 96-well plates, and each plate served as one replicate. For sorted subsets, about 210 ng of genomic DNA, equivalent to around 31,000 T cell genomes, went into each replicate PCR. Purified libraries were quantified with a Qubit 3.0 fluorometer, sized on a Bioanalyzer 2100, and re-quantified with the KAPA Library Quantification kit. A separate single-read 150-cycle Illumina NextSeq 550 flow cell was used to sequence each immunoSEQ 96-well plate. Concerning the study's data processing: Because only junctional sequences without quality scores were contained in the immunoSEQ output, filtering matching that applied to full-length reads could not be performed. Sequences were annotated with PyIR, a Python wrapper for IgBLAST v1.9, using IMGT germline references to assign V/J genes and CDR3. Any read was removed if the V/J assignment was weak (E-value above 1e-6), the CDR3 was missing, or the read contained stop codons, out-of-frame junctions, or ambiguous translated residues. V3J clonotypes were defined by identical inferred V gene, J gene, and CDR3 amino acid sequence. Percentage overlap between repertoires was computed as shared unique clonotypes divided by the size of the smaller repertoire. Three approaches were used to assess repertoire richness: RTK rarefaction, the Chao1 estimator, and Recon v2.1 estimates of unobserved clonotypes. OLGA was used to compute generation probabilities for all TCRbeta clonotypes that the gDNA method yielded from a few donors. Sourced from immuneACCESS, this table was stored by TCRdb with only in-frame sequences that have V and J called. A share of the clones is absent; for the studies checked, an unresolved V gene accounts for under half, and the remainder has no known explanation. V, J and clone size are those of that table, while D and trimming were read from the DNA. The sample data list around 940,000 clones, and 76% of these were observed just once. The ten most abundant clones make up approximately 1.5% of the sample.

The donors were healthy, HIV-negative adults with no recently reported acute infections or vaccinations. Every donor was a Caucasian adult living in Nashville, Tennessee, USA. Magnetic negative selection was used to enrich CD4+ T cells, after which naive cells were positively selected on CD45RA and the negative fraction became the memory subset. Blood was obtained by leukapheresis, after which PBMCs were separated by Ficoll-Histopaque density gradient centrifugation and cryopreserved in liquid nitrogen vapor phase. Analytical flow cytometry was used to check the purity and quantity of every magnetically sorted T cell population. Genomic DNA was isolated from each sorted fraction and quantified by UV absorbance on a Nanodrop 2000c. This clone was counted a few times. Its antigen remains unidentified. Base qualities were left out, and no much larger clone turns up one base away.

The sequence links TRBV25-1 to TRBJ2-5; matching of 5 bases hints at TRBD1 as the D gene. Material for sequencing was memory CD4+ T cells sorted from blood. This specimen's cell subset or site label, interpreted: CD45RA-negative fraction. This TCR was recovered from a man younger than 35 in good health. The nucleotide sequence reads TGTGCCAGCAGCGAACAGGCGTCGAGAGAGACCCAGTACTTC. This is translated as CASSEQASRETQYF.